These T cell receptor beta chains were read from a single sample in a study of blood T cell repertoires in COVID-19. TCRdb's copy holds only in-frame clones and misses some; the assay was immunoSEQ multiplex PCR. The sample holds 50,000 to 70,000 clones, about 91% seen once. Sample: peripheral blood. These receptors all stem from a man in his 60s with acute or convalescent COVID-19. The CDR3 runs from the conserved cysteine through the conserved F or W. The order of the fields is clone size, D gene, V gene, J gene, CDR3 protein, CDR3 DNA. D genes are given only for firm matches. Expanded clones are given a class, and other clones once, few, many or no size at all.

.	.	TRBV5-1	TRBJ2-7	CASSLVRDSEQYF	TGCGCCAGCAGCTTGGTAAGGGACTCAGAGCAGTACTTC
.	TRBD1	TRBV5-1	TRBJ1-1	CASSLGQGGFEAFF	TGCGCCAGCAGCTTGGGACAGGGGGGTTTTGAAGCTTTCTTT
.	.	TRBV15	TRBJ1-1	CATSREFQGEAFF	TGTGCCACCAGCAGAGAATTCCAGGGGGAAGCTTTCTTT
.	TRBD1	TRBV28	TRBJ1-2	CASRTGQGMFYGYTF	TGTGCCAGCAGGACTGGACAGGGCATGTTCTATGGCTACACCTTC
.	.	TRBV29-1	TRBJ1-2	CSVGGAKGGYTF	TGCAGCGTTGGCGGCGCGAAAGGTGGCTACACCTTC
.	.	TRBV5-1	TRBJ1-2	CASSPRPQTGLNGYTF	TGCGCCAGCAGCCCCCGACCTCAGACAGGCCTGAACGGCTACACCTTC
.	.	TRBV2	TRBJ2-1	CASSGLGSYNEQFF	TGTGCCAGCAGTGGACTAGGATCCTACAATGAGCAGTTCTTC
.	.	TRBV7-9	TRBJ1-2	CASSLWVGENRAFRGYTF	TGTGCCAGCAGCTTATGGGTTGGGGAAAACAGGGCCTTTCGCGGCTACACCTTC
.	TRBD1	TRBV7-8	TRBJ2-2	CASSARDSNTGELFF	TGTGCCAGCAGCGCCCGGGACAGCAACACCGGGGAGCTGTTTTTT
.	.	TRBV25-1	TRBJ2-3	CASSVSSGTDTQYF	TGTGCCAGCAGTGTTTCTAGCGGCACAGATACGCAGTATTTT
.	TRBD1	TRBV9	TRBJ1-3	CASSVTGVGNTIYF	TGTGCCAGCAGCGTGACAGGGGTAGGAAACACCATATATTTT
.	TRBD1	TRBV6-5	TRBJ1-2	CASSYERTGEDGYTF	TGTGCCAGCAGTTACGAACGGACAGGGGAGGATGGCTACACCTTC
.	.	TRBV6-1	TRBJ2-2	CASSEVGALAGELFF	TGTGCCAGCAGTGAAGTGGGGGCTTTAGCCGGGGAGCTGTTTTTT
once	.	TRBV28	TRBJ1-4	CASSRPGVRAYEKLFF	TGTGCCAGCAGCCGCCCGGGGGTCAGGGCGTACGAAAAACTGTTTTTT
.	.	TRBV11-2	TRBJ1-6	CASSFRTVNSPLHF	TGTGCCAGCAGCTTCCGGACAGTAAATTCACCCCTCCACTTT
.	.	TRBV6-5	TRBJ1-6	CASRTASSYNSPLHF	TGTGCCAGCCGGACAGCGAGCTCCTATAATTCACCCCTCCACTTT
.	.	TRBV6-5	TRBJ1-1	CASSYGGSIWNTEAFF	TGTGCCAGCAGTTACGGGGGCTCAATATGGAACACTGAAGCTTTCTTT
.	.	TRBV28	TRBJ1-1	CASSPGARLHRLAFF	TGTGCCAGCAGTCCAGGGGCCCGGCTTCACCGATTAGCTTTCTTT
.	.	TRBV5-1	TRBJ1-2	CASSPGPGNGYTF	TGCGCCAGCAGCCCCGGCCCGGGGAATGGCTACACCTTC
once	.	TRBV20-1	TRBJ2-7	CSARGGGEQYF	TGCAGTGCTAGAGGTGGCGGCGAGCAGTACTTC
.	.	TRBV20-1	TRBJ1-4	CSALPGEKLFF	TGCAGTGCTCTCCCAGGTGAAAAACTGTTTTTT
once	.	TRBV6-4	TRBJ1-5	CASSDSIGGNQPQHF	TGTGCCAGCAGTGACTCGATCGGGGGCAATCAGCCCCAGCATTTT
few	.	TRBV28	TRBJ1-2	CASSLHLGRVDYGYTF	TGTGCCAGCAGTTTACATTTGGGCAGGGTGGACTATGGCTACACCTTC
.	.	TRBV9	TRBJ2-1	CASSVATTSEQFF	TGTGCCAGCAGCGTAGCTACAACTAGCGAGCAGTTCTTC
few	TRBD1	TRBV18	TRBJ1-3	CASSPQKGQLSGNTIYF	TGTGCCAGCTCACCACAGAAGGGACAGCTCTCTGGAAACACCATATATTTT
.	.	TRBV2	TRBJ1-2	CASSDQGYDGYTF	TGTGCCAGCAGCGACCAGGGTTATGATGGCTACACCTTC
.	TRBD1	TRBV5-1	TRBJ1-3	CASSSGTGLDTIYF	TGCGCCAGCAGCTCCGGGACAGGGTTGGACACCATATATTTT
.	TRBD2	TRBV28	TRBJ2-3	CASTPGGEGQDTQYF	TGTGCCAGCACCCCGGGGGGGGAGGGCCAGGATACGCAGTATTTT
.	.	TRBV2	TRBJ1-2	CASIFTPGYGYTF	TGTGCCAGCATTTTCACCCCAGGCTATGGCTACACCTTC
.	TRBD2	TRBV4-1	TRBJ2-4	CASSQGLAGGRAKNIQYF	TGCGCCAGCAGCCAAGGACTAGCGGGAGGTCGGGCCAAAAACATTCAGTACTTC
once	.	TRBV30	TRBJ1-6	CAWSLGGPLHF	TGTGCCTGGAGTTTGGGAGGTCCCCTCCACTTT
.	TRBD1	TRBV2	TRBJ1-5	CASSGDRGQPQHF	TGTGCCAGCAGTGGGGACAGGGGGCAGCCCCAGCATTTT
few	.	TRBV7-2	TRBJ2-7	CASSPRARGLSYEQYF	TGTGCCAGCAGCCCCCGCGCGCGGGGATTATCCTACGAGCAGTACTTC
.	TRBD1	TRBV18	TRBJ1-1	CASSPRGPTEAFF	TGTGCCAGCTCACCGAGGGGGCCCACTGAAGCTTTCTTT
few	.	TRBV7-9	TRBJ1-1	CASSPQGWWPGAEAFF	TGTGCCAGCAGCCCCCAGGGTTGGTGGCCGGGCGCTGAAGCTTTCTTT
few	TRBD1	TRBV29-1	TRBJ1-2	CSVVSRGLDYGYTF	TGCAGCGTCGTCAGCAGGGGGTTGGACTATGGCTACACCTTC
once	TRBD1	TRBV11-3	TRBJ2-7	CASSKGASSYEQYF	TGTGCCAGCAGCAAGGGGGCCTCCTCCTACGAGCAGTACTTC
few	TRBD2	TRBV9	TRBJ2-3	CASSVIAGGRTDTQYF	TGTGCCAGCAGCGTCATAGCGGGAGGGCGGACAGATACGCAGTATTTT
.	.	TRBV21-1	TRBJ1-2	CASSKDQEWNYGYTF	TGTGCCAGCAGCAAAGATCAGGAATGGAACTATGGCTACACCTTC
once	.	TRBV30	TRBJ1-2	CAWSALPGGLGYGYTF	TGTGCCTGGAGTGCCTTGCCGGGGGGTTTAGGCTATGGCTACACCTTC
.	.	TRBV19	TRBJ2-3	CASSGSASVATDTQYF	TGTGCCAGTAGTGGGTCGGCTAGCGTAGCTACAGATACGCAGTATTTT
.	TRBD1	TRBV28	TRBJ1-1	CASSQTGSTEAFF	TGTGCCAGCAGTCAGACAGGGAGCACTGAAGCTTTCTTT
.	.	TRBV20-1	TRBJ1-6	CSASGLDNYNSPLHF	TGCAGTGCTAGTGGCTTGGACAACTATAATTCACCCCTCCACTTT
once	TRBD2	TRBV5-1	TRBJ2-3	CASSFRASGTPSTDTQYF	TGCGCCAGCAGCTTTCGGGCTAGCGGGACCCCCAGCACAGATACGCAGTATTTT
.	.	TRBV3-1/TRBV3-2	TRBJ1-5	CASSSGMSNQPQHF	TGTGCCAGCAGCAGCGGGATGAGCAATCAGCCCCAGCATTTT
.	.	TRBV18	TRBJ1-3	CASSLQIQNGNTIYF	TGTGCCAGCTCACTACAGATCCAGAATGGGAACACCATATATTTT
.	TRBD1	TRBV7-2	TRBJ2-7	CASSAGTASSYEQYF	TGTGCCAGCAGCGCCGGGACAGCGAGCTCCTACGAGCAGTACTTC
.	TRBD1	TRBV5-1	TRBJ2-5	CASSSGTGKETQYF	TGCGCCAGCAGCTCCGGGACAGGGAAAGAGACCCAGTACTTC
once	.	TRBV19	TRBJ1-6	CASRGRGSTPLHF	TGTGCCAGTAGGGGCAGGGGTAGTACACCCCTCCACTTT
.	TRBD2	TRBV5-1	TRBJ2-1	CASSSRTSGYNEQFF	TGCGCCAGCAGCTCGAGGACTAGCGGATACAATGAGCAGTTCTTC
once	.	TRBV6-5	TRBJ1-1	CASTPTQKNTEAFF	TGTGCCAGCACTCCGACACAGAAGAACACTGAAGCTTTCTTT
once	.	TRBV5-4	TRBJ1-3	CASSLRGSGNTIYF	TGTGCCAGCAGCTTGAGGGGTTCTGGAAACACCATATATTTT
.	.	TRBV25-1	TRBJ2-2	CASSEGLYGELFF	TGTGCCAGCAGTGAGGGCCTCTATGGGGAGCTGTTTTTT
.	TRBD1	TRBV9	TRBJ1-6	CASSAGTGQYNSPLHF	TGTGCCAGCAGCGCCGGGACAGGACAGTATAATTCACCCCTCCACTTT
.	TRBD1	TRBV28	TRBJ1-5	CASRWVGTADQPQHF	TGTGCCAGTCGGTGGGTGGGGACAGCAGATCAGCCCCAGCATTTT